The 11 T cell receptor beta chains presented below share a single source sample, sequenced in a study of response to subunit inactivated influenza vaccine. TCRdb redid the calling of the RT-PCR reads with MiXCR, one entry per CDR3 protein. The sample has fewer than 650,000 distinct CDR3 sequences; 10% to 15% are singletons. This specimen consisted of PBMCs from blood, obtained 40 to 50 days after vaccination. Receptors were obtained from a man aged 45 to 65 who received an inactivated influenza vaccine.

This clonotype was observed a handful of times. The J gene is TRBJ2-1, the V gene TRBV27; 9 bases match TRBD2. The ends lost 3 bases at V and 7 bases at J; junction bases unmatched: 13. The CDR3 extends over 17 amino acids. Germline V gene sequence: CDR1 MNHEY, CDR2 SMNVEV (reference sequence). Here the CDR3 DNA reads TGTGCCAGCAGTTTGGGGGGACTAGCAGGAAAGGGGAATGAGCAGTTCTTC. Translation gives CASSLGGLAGKGNEQFF.

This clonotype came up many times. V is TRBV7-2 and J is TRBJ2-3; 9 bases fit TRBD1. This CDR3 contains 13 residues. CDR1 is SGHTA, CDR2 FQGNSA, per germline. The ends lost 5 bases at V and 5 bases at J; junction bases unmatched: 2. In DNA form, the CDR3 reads TGTGCCAGCAGCAGGGACAGGGAAGATACGCAGTATTTT. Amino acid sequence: CASSRDREDTQYF. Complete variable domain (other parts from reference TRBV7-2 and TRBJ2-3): GAGVSQSPSNKVTEKGKDVELRCDPISGHTALYWYRQSLGQGLEFLIYFQGNSAPDKSGLPSDRFSAERTGGSVSTLTIQRTQQEDSAVYLCASSRDREDTQYFGPGTRLTVL.

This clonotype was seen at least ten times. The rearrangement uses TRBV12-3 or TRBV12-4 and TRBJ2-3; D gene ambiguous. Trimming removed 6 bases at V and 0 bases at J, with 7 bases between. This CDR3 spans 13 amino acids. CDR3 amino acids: CASSRPSTDTQYF. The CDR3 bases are TGTGCCAGCAGCCGGCCAAGCACAGATACGCAGTATTTT.

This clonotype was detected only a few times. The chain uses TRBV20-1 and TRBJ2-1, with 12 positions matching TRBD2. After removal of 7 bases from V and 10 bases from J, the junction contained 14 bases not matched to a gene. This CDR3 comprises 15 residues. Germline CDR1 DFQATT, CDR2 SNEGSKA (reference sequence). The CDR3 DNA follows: TGCAGTGGAACTAGCGGGGGGCCCCCTCCGCCCGAGCAGTTCTTC. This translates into CSGTSGGPPPPEQFF.

The DNA of the CDR3 is TGTGCCAGCAGCCAAGGGAACGGGGGACAGTTACAAGAGACCCAGTACTTC. This translates into CASSQGNGGQLQETQYF. J is TRBJ2-5 and V is TRBV4-2; TRBD1 might be the D (7 bases). V was trimmed by 1 base and J by 2 bases, leaving 17 bases between them. CDR3 length: 17 amino acids. Germline CDR1 reads LGHNA; CDR2 reads YNFKEQ.

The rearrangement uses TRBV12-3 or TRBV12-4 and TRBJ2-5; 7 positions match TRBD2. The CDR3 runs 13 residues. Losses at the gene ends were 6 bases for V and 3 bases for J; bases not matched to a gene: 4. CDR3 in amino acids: CASRPSGEETQYF. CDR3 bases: TGTGCCAGCAGGCCCAGCGGGGAAGAGACCCAGTACTTC.

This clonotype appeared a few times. The CDR3 sequence is CASSPGGRGGRNEQFF. In DNA, the CDR3 is TGCGCCAGCAGCCCCGGTGGGCGGGGGGGCCGGAATGAGCAGTTCTTC. The chain recombines TRBV5-1 with TRBJ2-1; 9 bases are a match to TRBD2. Germline V gene data show CDR1 as SGHRS and CDR2 as YFSETQ. CDR3 size: 16 residues. The J segment lost 7 bases and the V segment lost 4 bases, leaving 12 bases of the junction unmatched. The full variable domain, rest sourced from reference TRBV5-1 and TRBJ2-1, is KAGVTQTPRYLIKTRGQQVTLSCSPISGHRSVSWYQQTPGQGLQFLFEYFSETQRNKGNFPGRFSGRQFSNSRSEMNVSTLELGDSALYLCASSPGGRGGRNEQFFGPGTRLTVL.

The DNA of the CDR3 is TGTGCCAGCAGCACAGGTCCGGACCCGAACTACGAGCAGTACTTC. Its translation is CASSTGPDPNYEQYF. The J gene is TRBJ2-7, the V gene TRBV7-2; possible D gene TRBD1, 5 bases. V was cut by 5 bases and J by 3 bases, with 17 bases left in between. Germline loops: CDR1 SGHTA, CDR2 FQGNSA. The length of the CDR3 is 15 residues.

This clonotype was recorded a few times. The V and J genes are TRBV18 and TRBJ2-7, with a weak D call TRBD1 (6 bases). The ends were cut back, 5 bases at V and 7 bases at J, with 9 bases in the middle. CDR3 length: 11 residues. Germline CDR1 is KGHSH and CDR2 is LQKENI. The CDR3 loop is CASSAGTEQYF. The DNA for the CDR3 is TGTGCCAGCTCAGCCGGGACAGAGCAGTACTTC.

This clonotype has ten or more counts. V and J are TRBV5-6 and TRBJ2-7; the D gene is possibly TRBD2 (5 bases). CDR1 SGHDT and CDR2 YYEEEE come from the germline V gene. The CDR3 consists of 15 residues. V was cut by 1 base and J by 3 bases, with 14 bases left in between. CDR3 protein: CASSLPLEAFYEQYF. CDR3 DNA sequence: TGTGCCAGCAGCTTGCCTCTGGAGGCGTTCTACGAGCAGTACTTC.

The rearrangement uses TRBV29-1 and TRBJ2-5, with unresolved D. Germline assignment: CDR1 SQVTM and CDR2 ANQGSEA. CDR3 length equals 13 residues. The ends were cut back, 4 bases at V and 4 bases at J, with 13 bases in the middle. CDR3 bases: TGCAGCGTTGGAATCGGACCTGGAGAGACCCAGTACTTC. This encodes CSVGIGPGETQYF.